This T cell receptor (beta chain) was profiled in a study of control samples from healthy donors and cancer patients. The assay was immunoSEQ multiplex PCR, and TCRdb's table has in-frame clones only and misses some. Of 22,000 or so clones listed, approximately 89% are singletons. The TCR sequence derives from a man between 60 and 70 years old with head and neck cancer. Specimen: PBMCs.

The CDR3: CASSEKLATYNEQFF. The CDR3, as DNA: TGTGCCAGCAGTGAAAAGCTAGCCACCTACAATGAGCAGTTCTTC. The V and J genes are TRBV2 and TRBJ2-1, with TRBD2 as a possible D gene (5 bases). Trimming pared 2 bases from V and 2 bases from J, leaving 10 bases between. Germline CDR1 SNHLY, CDR2 FYNNEI. This CDR3 comprises 15 residues.